This T cell receptor (beta chain) was identified in a study of blood T cell repertoires in COVID-19. On the study more broadly: COVID-19 samples from acute and convalescent phases originated in the United States, Italy and Spain. PBMCs, B-cell-depleted T cells, or T cells provided the cDNA or gDNA that made up the material.

Germline V gene sequence: CDR1 SEHNR, CDR2 FQNEAQ (reference sequence). Trimming cost V 5 bases and J 5 bases; bases outside gene matches: 17. The CDR3 spans 18 residues. Resolution of symptoms, clearance, or two negative PCRs was present in recovered Cohort 3 donors. Clones were sequenced by immunoSEQ multiplex PCR, and TCRdb holds only the in-frame ones, with some missing. The data hold 310,000 or so clones, with around 90% observed a single time. The sequenced material came from PBMCs or T cells enriched from blood (not recorded which). The chain combines TRBV7-9 with TRBJ2-2, with 7 bases that match TRBD2. The TCR was taken from a woman in her 30s who had recovered from COVID-19. The CDR3 loop reads CASSPNRVAGKKTGELFF. The CDR3 DNA reads TGTGCCAGCAGCCCTAATCGGGTAGCGGGTAAAAAGACCGGGGAGCTGTTTTTT.